The 12 T cell receptor beta chains listed next were all sequenced from one sample in a study of early T cells in non-severe SARS-CoV-2 infection (dated by TCRdb to about 2021). The library was obtained by 5' RACE. The instrument given in TCRdb is NextSeq 500. TCRdb trimmed public reads at Q25 via fastp, called clones via MiXCR and kept in-frame beta chains. A single entry per CDR3 protein holds the most common genes and DNA from its merged rows. The sample table records tens of thousands of distinct CDR3 sequences; approximately 4.6% of these occur just once. Clones ranked in the top ten supply 7.9% of the sample. The sample taken for sequencing was whole blood. Receptors originate from an adult who was a healthcare worker with PCR-confirmed SARS-CoV-2 infection or an uninfected control (not recorded which).

This clonotype was seen many times. The chain carries TRBV7-2 and TRBJ2-3; weak D call: TRBD2 (6 bases). The CDR3 consists of 17 residues. The V end was cut by 4 bases, the J end by 0 bases, with 17 bases between. Germline V gene sequence: CDR1 SGHTA, CDR2 FQGNSA. Here the CDR3 reads CASSYSGGTSSTDTQYF. The DNA for the CDR3 is TGTGCCAGCAGCTATAGCGGAGGTACTTCTAGCACAGATACGCAGTATTTT.

V gene TRBV18 combines with J gene TRBJ2-5; D unresolved. The CDR3 covers 13 residues. V was trimmed by 6 bases and J by 1 base, leaving 9 bases between them. Germline loops: CDR1 KGHSH, CDR2 LQKENI. The CDR3 DNA is TGTGCCAGCTCGCGGTCCTCCCAAGAGACCCAGTACTTC. Translation gives CASSRSSQETQYF.

The sample holds many counts of this clonotype. The V gene is TRBV5-1, the J gene TRBJ1-4, with D possibly matching TRBD1 (6 bases). Germline values: CDR1 SGHRS, CDR2 YFSETQ. The CDR3 has 14 residues. V was cut by 8 bases and J by 5 bases, with 16 bases left in between. The CDR3 here is CASCSDSTNEKLFF. In DNA form, the CDR3 reads TGCGCCAGTTGCTCGGACAGCACGAATGAAAAACTGTTTTTT.

This clonotype was picked up many times. The rearrangement joins TRBV20-1 to TRBJ1-2, with D perhaps matching TRBD1 (5 bases). The CDR3 spans 12 residues. V lost 6 bases and J lost 5, with 13 bases in between. From germline, CDR1 is DFQATT and CDR2 SNEGSKA (reference sequence). The CDR3 DNA sequence: TGCAGTGCGGGGGAGATTTGGTATGGCTACACCTTC. Translated: CSAGEIWYGYTF.

The sample holds many counts of this clonotype. The chain carries TRBV19 and TRBJ1-2; 8 positions agree with TRBD1. The CDR3 has 15 residues. Germline-derived CDR1 and CDR2 are LNHDA and SQIVND (reference sequence). V was clipped by 6 bases and J by 0 bases; unmatched bases: 6. Here the CDR3 reads CASSSGTGPNYGYTF. DNA for the CDR3: TGTGCCAGTAGCTCCGGGACAGGTCCTAACTATGGCTACACCTTC.

In this sample, this clonotype turned up many times. This chain connects TRBV7-8 to TRBJ2-2, with TRBD1 as a possible D gene (6 bases). This CDR3 region has 16 residues. Deletions cut 5 bases from V and 0 bases from J, with 13 bases between. Germline V gene sequence: CDR1 SGHVS, CDR2 FQNEAQ. The CDR3 reads CASSPRGYPNTGELFF. CDR3 nucleotides: TGTGCCAGCAGCCCTAGGGGGTATCCGAACACCGGGGAGCTGTTTTTT.

In its sample, this clonotype was seen many times. This rearrangement joins TRBV20-1 to TRBJ2-1; D perhaps matches TRBD1 (7 bases). The CDR3 is made up of 14 amino acids. Trimming left V 3 bases short and J 6 bases short, with 15 bases between. Germline lookup yields CDR1 DFQATT and CDR2 SNEGSKA (reference sequence). The CDR3 is CSASRGTATNEQFF. CDR3 coding DNA: TGCAGTGCTAGTCGGGGGACAGCCACCAATGAGCAGTTCTTC.

This clonotype was seen ten or more times. This sequence joins TRBV27 and TRBJ2-1, with D possibly matching TRBD2 (6 bases). Trimming took 3 bases from V and 3 from J, leaving 12 bases between them. In germline, CDR1 is MNHEY, CDR2 SMNVEV (reference sequence). This CDR3 is 15 amino acids long. CDR3 residues: CASSFRAGNYNEQFF. Here the CDR3 DNA reads TGTGCCAGCAGTTTTAGAGCGGGCAACTACAATGAGCAGTTCTTC.

Many counts were recorded for this clonotype. The chain joins TRBV6-5 to TRBJ1-2; the match to TRBD1 covers 8 bases. The CDR3 sequence is 14 residues long. Looked up from germline, CDR1 is MNHEY and CDR2 is SVGAGI. V shed 0 bases, J shed 4 bases, and the junction held 1 base outside the gene matches. CDR3 sequence reads: CASSYSGQAYGYTF. The CDR3 bases are TGTGCCAGCAGTTACTCGGGACAGGCCTATGGCTACACCTTC.

V gene TRBV18 combines with J gene TRBJ2-3, with TRBD1 matching over 8 bases. Germline CDR1 KGHSH, CDR2 LQKENI. The ends lost 3 bases at V and 0 bases at J; junction bases unmatched: 2. The CDR3 is 15 amino acids. The CDR3 region has the DNA TGTGCCAGCTCACCGCGACAGGGGAGCACAGATACGCAGTATTTT. Its translation: CASSPRQGSTDTQYF.

This clonotype was seen a few times. The chain carries TRBV4-3 and TRBJ2-3; D is possibly TRBD2 (6 bases). The CDR3 has 17 residues. V lost 1 base and J 4 bases, leaving 18 bases between the germline ends. Germline CDR1 reads LGHNA; CDR2 reads YSLEER. DNA of the CDR3: TGCGCCAGCAGCCAAGGGCTAACGGCTAGCGCCCCAGATACGCAGTATTTT. Translated: CASSQGLTASAPDTQYF.

The table lists this clonotype with many counts. The V and J genes are TRBV6-4 and TRBJ2-3; weak D call: TRBD2 (5 bases). CDR3 size: 14 residues. In germline, CDR1 is MRHNA, CDR2 SNTAGT. Between the trimmed V and J ends, which lost 3 bases and 0 bases, there was a span of 7 bases. The CDR3 protein is CASSETGSTDTQYF. CDR3 coding DNA: TGTGCCAGCAGTGAAACGGGGAGCACAGATACGCAGTATTTT.